This T cell receptor beta chain emerged from a study of T cells in Graves' hyperthyroidism and ophthalmopathy. V shed 4 bases, J shed 2 bases, and the junction held 6 bases outside the gene matches. The germline V gene has CDR1 SGHKS and CDR2 YYEKEE (reference sequence). This CDR3 is built from 17 residues. The source material, RNA transcripts, was used to amplify TCR beta CDR3 regions. First-round RT-PCR with HTBI primers amplified the TCR CDR3 region. TCRdb independently ran MiXCR on the multiplex PCR reads; one entry per CDR3 protein. This sample carries hundreds of thousands of distinct CDR3 sequences, roughly an eighth of them seen once, and the ten largest clones take 9.2%.

This TCR derives from a woman between 18 and 29 years old with Graves' hyperthyroidism. The gene calls are TRBV5-5 and TRBJ2-1; TRBD2 matches at 13 bases. Sequenced material: blood. The CDR3 DNA is TGTGCCAGCAGCCCCGGGACTAGCGGGATAGCCTACAATGAGCAGTTCTTC. The encoded protein is CASSPGTSGIAYNEQFF. The whole variable domain, filled in from reference TRBV5-5 and TRBJ2-1, reads DAGVTQSPTHLIKTRGQQVTLRCSPISGHKSVSWYQQVLGQGPQFIFQYYEKEERGRGNFPDRFSARQFPNYSSELNVNALLLGDSALYLCASSPGTSGIAYNEQFFGPGTRLTVL.